The sequence of this TCR beta chain was determined in a study of blood T cell repertoires in COVID-19. About the research overall: PBMCs, B-cell-depleted T cells, or T cells provided the cDNA or gDNA that made up the material.

Germline values: CDR1 MNHEY, CDR2 SVGAGI. Germline trimming cut 7 bases from V and 0 bases from J; bases unmatched to any gene: 6. This CDR3 is 14 amino acids long. Sequencing used immunoSEQ multiplex PCR; TCRdb keeps in-frame clones, though not all of them. Among 200,000 to 300,000 clones listed, almost 85% were seen once. This TCR was recovered from a man in his fifties or sixties with acute or convalescent COVID-19. The J gene is TRBJ2-7, the V gene TRBV6-5, with TRBD2 matching over 7 bases. The sample comprised peripheral blood. The CDR3 sequence is CASKRDLSSYEQYF. CDR3 coding DNA: TGTGCCAGCAAGCGGGACTTGAGCTCCTACGAGCAGTACTTC.